A single sample gave rise to the 17 T cell receptor beta chains below, sequenced in a study of T-cell reconstitution after alpha-beta-depleted transplantation in children. Unique molecular identifiers were incorporated into the prepared TCRbeta library. TCRdb redid the calling of the PCR reads with MiXCR, one entry per CDR3 protein. The sample lists some 220,000 distinct CDR3 sequences; approximately 10% were seen once. The material sequenced was PBMCs from the stem cell graft donor, taken from the stem cell graft. The receptors originated from a human donor who donated a stem cell graft to a child with acute lymphoblastic leukemia.

At least ten counts were recorded for this clonotype. The rearrangement uses TRBV10-2 and TRBJ1-1, with 9 bases lining up with TRBD1. Germline V CDR1 and CDR2: WSHSY, SAAADI. V lost 7 bases to trimming and J lost 1 base; unmatched junction nucleotides: 10. This CDR3 has 16 residues. The CDR3 DNA sequence: TGCGCCAGCATTGTACAGGGGGCGGTGGGGAACACTGAAGCTTTCTTT. This encodes CASIVQGAVGNTEAFF.

The sample holds many counts of this clonotype. This rearrangement joins TRBV29-1 to TRBJ1-5, with a weak D call TRBD1 (5 bases). CDR3 size: 14 residues. The ends were cut back, 4 bases at V and 1 base at J, with 11 bases in the middle. Germline-derived CDR1 and CDR2 are SQVTM and ANQGSEA. CDR3 coding DNA: TGCAGCGTTGCCAGCCGGGACAGCAATCAGCCCCAGCATTTT. It translates to CSVASRDSNQPQHF.

This clonotype was counted ten times or more. This chain links TRBV27 with TRBJ2-2; D unclear. Germline values: CDR1 MNHEY, CDR2 SMNVEV (reference sequence). The CDR3 runs 14 residues. V dropped 3 bases and J dropped 3 bases, with 8 bases sitting between them. DNA for the CDR3: TGTGCCAGCAGTTTGGGGATTTACACCGGGGAGCTGTTTTTT. As protein: CASSLGIYTGELFF.

The chain combines TRBV13 with TRBJ2-5; D is possibly TRBD2 (7 bases). The CDR3 has 15 residues. V was trimmed by 4 bases and J by 1 base, leaving 13 bases between them. Germline lookup yields CDR1 PRHDT and CDR2 FYEKMQ (reference sequence). The CDR3 protein is CASSSRGGSQETQYF. CDR3 nucleotide sequence: TGTGCCAGCAGCTCTCGCGGGGGCTCCCAAGAGACCCAGTACTTC. Full variable domain (rest looked up from reference TRBV13 and TRBJ2-5): AAGVIQSPRHLIKEKRETATLKCYPIPRHDTVYWYQQGPGQDPQFLISFYEKMQSDKGSIPDRFSAQQFSDYHSELNMSSLELGDSALYFCASSSRGGSQETQYFGPGTRLLVL.

This clonotype was found a few times. V usage is TRBV7-9 and J usage is TRBJ1-4; D call uncertain. The germline V gene encodes CDR1 SEHNR and CDR2 FQNEAQ (reference sequence). The CDR3 contains 17 residues. V was trimmed by 4 bases and J by 5 bases, leaving 20 bases between them. CDR3: CASSYQRTSQGNEKLFF. CDR3 nucleotides: TGTGCCAGCAGCTATCAGCGGACGTCGCAAGGAAATGAAAAACTGTTTTTT.

This clonotype was counted ten times or more. The J gene is TRBJ2-3, the V gene TRBV5-1, with TRBD2 identical over 8 bases. Unmatched junction bases numbered 7, after V lost 2 bases and J lost 2 bases. The CDR3 is made up of 16 amino acids. The V gene's germline CDR1 is SGHRS and CDR2 YFSETQ. The CDR3 bases are TGCGCCAGCAGCTTCGTCACTAGCGGATACACAGATACGCAGTATTTT. It yields the protein CASSFVTSGYTDTQYF.

This CDR3 is CSVAAGLAGGLGTQYF. The CDR3 DNA follows: TGCAGCGTTGCTGCGGGACTAGCGGGGGGGCTCGGGACCCAGTACTTC. V gene TRBV29-1 combines with J gene TRBJ2-5, with TRBD2 identical over 16 bases. CDR1 is SQVTM and CDR2 is ANQGSEA in the germline V gene. V lost 4 bases to trimming and J lost 7 bases; unmatched junction nucleotides: 9. The CDR3 has 16 residues.

This clonotype appeared a few times. The V and J genes are TRBV12-3 or TRBV12-4 and TRBJ2-7; D is unresolved. V lost 5 bases and J lost 9, with 14 bases in between. The CDR3 is made up of 12 amino acids. DNA for the CDR3: TGTGCCAGCAGTCCCACTGACTGGGGGCAGTACTTC. It specifies CASSPTDWGQYF.

This clonotype was observed a handful of times. The chain combines TRBV5-1 with TRBJ2-5, with D perhaps TRBD2 (6 bases). Per the germline V gene, CDR1 is SGHRS and CDR2 is YFSETQ. Trimming left V 4 bases short and J 5 bases short, with 15 bases between. The CDR3 runs 14 residues. CDR3 in DNA: TGCGCCAGCAGCCCGGGGACTGGTCGGGAGACCCAGTACTTC. This codes for CASSPGTGRETQYF.

This clonotype was seen only a few times. V is TRBV5-1 and J is TRBJ2-4; 9 positions match TRBD1. The CDR3 is 15 residues long. With V trimmed by 4 bases and J by 6 bases, 8 bases remained unmatched. Germline CDR1 is SGHRS and CDR2 is YFSETQ. In DNA, the CDR3 is TGCGCCAGCAGCACTCTCCCGGGACAGGGAAACATTCAGTACTTC. It specifies CASSTLPGQGNIQYF.

The chain links TRBV5-1 to TRBJ2-7, with D possibly TRBD1 on 6 matching bases. The CDR3 is made up of 13 amino acids. Between the trimmed V and J ends, which lost 1 base and 6 bases, there was a span of 11 bases. Germline CDR1 is SGHRS and CDR2 is YFSETQ. Here the CDR3 DNA reads TGCGCCAGCAGCTTGACAGACAGGCTCGAGCAGTACTTC. Protein product: CASSLTDRLEQYF.

This clonotype was seen many times. The rearrangement joins TRBV12-3 or TRBV12-4 to TRBJ1-5; no definite D call. CDR3 length: 16 residues. Deletions cut 3 bases from V and 3 bases from J, with 15 bases between. CDR3 nucleotides: TGTGCCAGCAGTTTCAGTGTCAGCCAACACAATCAGCCCCAGCATTTT. It is translated as CASSFSVSQHNQPQHF.

This clonotype was counted at least ten times. This chain connects TRBV7-8 to TRBJ2-7, with D perhaps matching TRBD2 (5 bases). From germline, CDR1 is SGHVS and CDR2 FQNEAQ. The V end was cut by 4 bases, the J end by 0 bases, with 10 bases between. CDR3 length equals 14 residues. This chain's CDR3 is CASSSRDTSYEQYF. CDR3 DNA sequence: TGTGCCAGCAGCTCCCGGGATACCTCCTACGAGCAGTACTTC. Variable domain in full (rest from reference TRBV7-8 and TRBJ2-7): GAGVSQSPRYKVAKRGQDVALRCDPISGHVSLFWYQQALGQGPEFLTYFQNEAQLDKSGLPSDRFFAERPEGSVSTLKIQRTQQEDSAVYLCASSSRDTSYEQYFGPGTRLTVT.

Ten or more counts support this clonotype. This chain links TRBV7-2 with TRBJ2-2; 7 nucleotides agree with TRBD1. Germline V gene lookup returns CDR1 SGHTA and CDR2 FQGNSA. V gave up 5 bases and J gave up 5 bases; unmatched junction bases: 8. This CDR3 spans 15 amino acids. The CDR3 protein is CASSLGQTMTGELFF. The CDR3 DNA is TGTGCCAGCAGCCTGGGACAGACGATGACCGGGGAGCTGTTTTTT.

This clonotype was seen a few times. The V call is TRBV12-3 or TRBV12-4, the J call TRBJ1-2, with D possibly TRBD1 on 5 matching bases. Trimming took off 7 bases at V and 4 bases at J, with 16 bases between the two ends. The CDR3 has 14 residues. The CDR3 DNA follows: TGTGCCAGCAATCCTTCGGGGGGAAGCTATGGCTACACCTTC. This sequence encodes CASNPSGGSYGYTF.

This clonotype was counted between two and nine times. This rearrangement joins TRBV11-2 to TRBJ2-3, with 12 bases that match TRBD2. V trimming: 5 bases; J trimming: 5 bases; junction bases outside the gene matches: 5. The CDR3 contains 15 residues. Per the germline V gene, CDR1 is SGHAT and CDR2 is FQNNGV. CDR3 sequence reads: CASSPRLAGVDTQYF. The CDR3 DNA reads TGTGCCAGCAGCCCTAGACTAGCGGGGGTAGATACGCAGTATTTT.

This clonotype has more than one count but fewer than ten. J is TRBJ1-1 and V is TRBV7-2; D remains ambiguous. Looked up from germline, CDR1 is SGHTA and CDR2 is FQGNSA. The CDR3 runs 14 residues. V lost 6 bases, J lost 5 bases, and 16 bases lay in between. This CDR3 is CASRSYPGRTEAFF. In DNA form, the CDR3 reads TGTGCCAGCAGGTCCTACCCCGGGCGGACTGAAGCTTTCTTT.